The next 7 T cell receptor beta chains were all read from a single sample in a study of blood T cell repertoires in COVID-19. Sequenced by immunoSEQ multiplex PCR; TCRdb stores in-frame clones only, minus some. Found here are roughly 250,000 clones, roughly 80% of them singletons; the top ten hold around 14%. The sequencing sample was made of peripheral blood. The receptors originated from a person aged 70 to 80 with COVID-19, enrolled during active disease.

This clone was seen a handful of times. This rearrangement joins TRBV7-3 to TRBJ1-1; tentatively, D is TRBD1 (6 bases). This CDR3 contains 14 residues. Looked up from germline, CDR1 is SGHTA and CDR2 is FQGTGA. Trimming stripped 2 bases from V and 3 bases from J, with 10 bases between. This CDR3 reads CASSLAGDHTEAFF. CDR3 DNA: TGTGCCAGCAGCTTAGCAGGGGATCACACTGAAGCTTTCTTT.

The gene calls are TRBV3-1 (or the pseudogene TRBV3-2) and TRBJ2-7; 8 nucleotides align to TRBD1. J lost 6 bases, V lost 2 bases, and 0 bases had no gene match. Germline V gene lookup returns CDR1 LGHDT and CDR2 YNNKEL (reference sequence). The CDR3 is 12 residues long. Here the CDR3 reads CASSQTGGEQYF. CDR3 DNA sequence: TGTGCCAGCAGCCAAACAGGGGGCGAGCAGTACTTC.

The CDR3 coding sequence is TGTGCCAGCAGCTCGAGCCCGGGACTAGCGCCTCTGTACGAGCAGTACTTC. Residues: CASSSSPGLAPLYEQYF. This chain links TRBV7-7 with TRBJ2-7, with 10 bases identical to TRBD2. From germline, CDR1 is SSHAT and CDR2 FNYEAQ (reference sequence). The CDR3 totals 17 residues. The V segment lost 4 bases and the J segment 4 bases; nucleotides outside the gene matches: 13.

The gene calls are TRBV5-4 and TRBJ2-3; 7 positions match TRBD2. CDR1 and CDR2 from the germline V gene are SGHNT and YYREEE (reference sequence). CDR3 length equals 16 residues. Trimming removed 4 bases from V and 4 bases from J; junction bases left unmatched: 12. CDR3 sequence (DNA): TGTGCCAGCAGCAGGCCAGATCTAGCGGTCGCAGATACGCAGTATTTT. It translates to CASSRPDLAVADTQYF.

This clone turned up a few times. CDR3 bases: TGCGCCAGCAGCTATGGCCCTGAGTTGGGGGCGAGCTACACCTTC. Its translation: CASSYGPELGASYTF. The chain combines TRBV5-1 with TRBJ1-2; perhaps TRBD1 as D (6 bases). Trimming took 3 bases from V and 9 from J, leaving 21 bases between them. The CDR3 totals 15 residues. Germline CDR1 reads SGHRS; CDR2 reads YFSETQ.

The chain combines TRBV11-2 with TRBJ1-5; D may be TRBD1 (6 bases). V lost 3 bases and J lost 9, with 12 bases in between. The length of the CDR3 is 13 residues. Germline V CDR1 and CDR2: SGHAT, FQNNGV. The DNA of the CDR3 is TGTGCCAGCAGCTTGACGGAACAGGGGCCCCAGCATTTT. Amino acid sequence: CASSLTEQGPQHF.

This sequence joins TRBV7-2 and TRBJ1-6; a possible D gene is TRBD1 (5 bases). With 5 bases removed from V and 8 bases from J, the gap between germline ends came to 16 bases. This CDR3 has 15 residues. The germline gives CDR1 SGHTA, CDR2 FQGNSA. The CDR3 nucleotides are TGTGCCAGCAGCGGAGGGGTTCCGCCACATTCACCCCTCCACTTT. It is translated as CASSGGVPPHSPLHF.